This T cell receptor (beta chain) comes out of a study of blood T cell repertoires in COVID-19. Across the study: COVID-19 samples collected from the United States, Italy and Spain covered acute and convalescent phases. In each case, the material was cDNA or gDNA derived from T cells, B-cell-depleted T cells, or PBMCs.

In germline, CDR1 is SGHTA, CDR2 FQGNSA. J lost 4 bases, V lost 6 bases, and 10 bases had no gene match. The length of the CDR3 is 16 residues. In the study's own analysis: Amplification with reference gene primers provided the estimates of nucleated cell counts. TCRdb's table, derived via immunoSEQ multiplex PCR, lists solely in-frame clones and lacks some. Clone size and V and J calls were adopted from that table, with D and trimming inferred from the DNA. The sample records under 250,000 clones, roughly nine tenths being singletons. Specimen: peripheral blood. V usage is TRBV7-2 and J usage is TRBJ1-3, with 9 positions matching TRBD1. The origin of this receptor is an older woman who had recovered from COVID-19. For the CDR3, the DNA is TGTGCCAGCAGGGGACAGGGTTGGGAGTTGGGAAACACCATATATTTT. It is translated as CASRGQGWELGNTIYF.